The next 9 T cell receptor beta chains were all read from a single sample in a study of tumor-infiltrating lymphocytes in primary liver carcinoma (dated by TCRdb to about 2017). Total RNA and DNA were co-extracted from roughly 20-30 mg of bulk tissue with the AllPrep DNA/RNA mini kit, without cell sorting. The sequencing machine was an Illumina HiSeq 2500. TCRbeta-specific cDNA was reverse-transcribed from approximately 460 ng total RNA using a constant-region primer and ProtoScript II reverse transcriptase. TCRbeta libraries were built with three nested multiplex PCR rounds, a slightly modified ARM-PCR procedure. The first two PCR rounds used multiplex TRBV1-TRBV30 forward primers with a Cbeta reverse primer, each for about 10 cycles. The public reads were quality trimmed at Q25 with fastp and then assembled into clones with MiXCR by TCRdb, keeping productive beta chains. Rows merge per CDR3 protein into single entries with the most common DNA and genes. The sample records 60,000 or so distinct CDR3 sequences, 65% to 80% of which are singletons. The top ten clones comprise roughly three fifths of the sample.

The sample taken for sequencing was liver tumor tissue from sampling region 2. Sample cell subset or site, as interpreted from the label and publication: tumor region T2, inferior pole. The receptor set was obtained from a man aged 35 to 55 with primary liver carcinoma and hepatitis B virus infection.

Points on this clonotype: An end of the junction differs from the germline gene, which may be a read error. The chain links TRBV7-9 to TRBJ2-1; 9 bases map to TRBD1. CDR1 SEHNR and CDR2 FQNEAQ come from the germline V gene (reference sequence). This CDR3 has 14 amino acids. CDR3 amino acids: CTSSVPGQGVEQFF. The CDR3 region has the DNA TGTACCAGTAGCGTTCCGGGACAGGGTGTTGAGCAGTTCTTC.

About this clonotype: Because the CDR3 is missing its conserved closing phenylalanine or tryptophan, this is likely a read error. This chain uses TRBV6-1 with TRBJ2-7, with 9 bases lining up with TRBD1. The CDR3 loop spans 15 amino acids. The J segment lost 6 bases and the V segment lost 5 bases, leaving 11 bases of the junction unmatched. CDR1 is MNHNS, CDR2 SASEGT, per germline. In DNA form, the CDR3 reads TGTGCCAGCAGTAACCCCGGGACAGGGCTAGGCGAGCAGTACTTG. Residues: CASSNPGTGLGEQYL.

This clonotype is a singleton in its sample. The J gene is TRBJ1-1, the V gene TRBV29-1; D perhaps matches TRBD1 (5 bases). Germline lookup yields CDR1 SQVTM and CDR2 ANQGSEA. Trimming removed 5 bases at V and 13 bases at J, with 29 bases between. CDR3 length: 15 residues. DNA for the CDR3: TGCAGCGTTCTTCCGGGGTGGGGGATGAACACTAAAGTTTTCTTT. It yields the protein CSVLPGWGMNTKVFF.

This clonotype was counted only a few times. A much larger clonotype is one base distant, so this may be a read error. The chain couples TRBV6-6 to TRBJ2-2; the D call may be TRBD1 or TRBD2 (5 bases each). Germline lookup yields CDR1 MNHNY and CDR2 SVGAGI (reference sequence). The CDR3 has 14 amino acids. V was pared by 10 bases and J by 6 bases, with 18 bases between. The CDR3 loop is CAISVARGAGELFF. In DNA form, the CDR3 reads TGTGCCATCTCCGTCGCCCGAGGGGCCGGGGAGCTGTTTTTT.

As to this clonotype: Relative to the germline gene, one junction end is altered; a read error may explain this. The chain is built from TRBV4-2 and TRBJ2-7; possibly TRBD2 for D (5 bases). The germline gives CDR1 LGHNA, CDR2 YNFKEQ. The CDR3 has 16 residues. CDR3 protein: CASSQDRASWYYERYF. DNA of the CDR3: TGTGCCAGCAGCCAAGATAGGGCTAGCTGGTACTACGAGCGGTACTTC.

The rearrangement joins TRBV7-8 to TRBJ2-6; D ambiguous. V lost 4 bases and J 0 bases, leaving 13 bases between the germline ends. The CDR3 is made up of 17 amino acids. Germline assignment: CDR1 SGHVS and CDR2 FQNEAQ. This CDR3 reads CASSSTVTRSGANVLTF. In nucleotides, the CDR3 is TGTGCCAGCAGCTCTACGGTAACGCGCTCTGGGGCCAACGTCCTGACTTTC.

Ten or more counts support this clonotype. The V gene is TRBV5-1, the J gene TRBJ2-2; 8 bases line up with TRBD1. CDR1 and CDR2 from the germline V gene are SGHRS and YFSETQ. This CDR3 spans 16 amino acids. With V trimmed by 4 bases and J by 1 base, 6 bases remained unmatched. CDR3 in DNA: TGCGCCAGCAGCCGGGGGACAGGTGGGAACACCGGGGAGCTGTTTTTT. Protein product: CASSRGTGGNTGELFF.

This clonotype was seen a handful of times. The V and J genes are TRBV20-1 and TRBJ2-6; unclear D gene. Germline CDR1 is DFQATT and CDR2 is SNEGSKA (reference sequence). V lost 3 bases and J lost 0, with 15 bases in between. CDR3 length: 17 amino acids. CDR3 DNA sequence: TGCAGTGCTAGGGCCGGGTCCCTCAGCTCTGGGGCCAACGTCCTGACTTTC. It translates to CSARAGSLSSGANVLTF.

This clonotype was observed once. This chain uses TRBV12-3 or TRBV12-4 with TRBJ1-5; TRBD1 might be the D (5 bases). Deletions cut 6 bases from V and 4 bases from J, with 16 bases between. The length of the CDR3 is 15 residues. The CDR3 nucleotides are TGTGCCAGCAGGCGGGGCACCGAAATAAATCAGCCCCAGCATTTT. Translation gives CASRRGTEINQPQHF.